The 16 T cell receptor beta chains in this list originate from one sample, sequenced in a study of T cell responses to AZD1222 COVID-19 vaccine. Libraries were prepared by immunoSEQ multiplex PCR; TCRdb keeps only in-frame clonotypes and omits some of them. The sample records over 85,000 clones, roughly 92% being singletons. Sequenced here: peripheral blood, sampled 28 days after the second AZD1222 dose. These receptors were collected from an adult who received the AZD1222 COVID-19 vaccine.

The chain links TRBV3-1 (or the pseudogene TRBV3-2) to TRBJ2-7; a weak D match, TRBD1 (6 bases). CDR1 and CDR2 (germline): LGHDT, YNNKEL (reference sequence). Trimming removed 1 base from V and 1 base from J, with 11 bases in between. CDR3 length equals 15 residues. CDR3 protein: CASSQGTVSSYEQYF. CDR3 sequence (DNA): TGTGCCAGCAGCCAAGGGACAGTGTCGTCCTACGAGCAGTACTTC.

The V and J genes are TRBV5-1 and TRBJ2-7; TRBD1 agrees at 7 bases. Germline CDR1 SGHRS, CDR2 YFSETQ. The V segment lost 5 bases and the J segment 3 bases; nucleotides outside the gene matches: 8. CDR3 length: 14 amino acids. The CDR3 sequence: CASSFGTELYEQYF. Here the CDR3 DNA reads TGCGCCAGCAGTTTCGGGACAGAGCTCTACGAGCAGTACTTC. Full variable domain (rest looked up from reference TRBV5-1 and TRBJ2-7): KAGVTQTPRYLIKTRGQQVTLSCSPISGHRSVSWYQQTPGQGLQFLFEYFSETQRNKGNFPGRFSGRQFSNSRSEMNVSTLELGDSALYLCASSFGTELYEQYFGPGTRLTVT.

The rearrangement links TRBV7-3 to TRBJ2-1; no definite D call. Germline assignment: CDR1 SGHTA and CDR2 FQGTGA. Trimming took 4 bases from V and 6 from J, leaving 10 bases between them. This CDR3 contains 13 residues. The CDR3 DNA reads as TGTGCCAGCAGCTCGACCCCAGGCAATGAGCAGTTCTTC. As protein: CASSSTPGNEQFF.

The CDR3 region has the DNA TGTGCCAGCAGTTACGTTGAGGGTAATGAGCAGTTCTTC. Translated: CASSYVEGNEQFF. V is TRBV12-3 or TRBV12-4 and J is TRBJ2-1; D perhaps matches TRBD2 (5 bases). There are 13 residues in the CDR3. The V gene lost 4 bases and the J gene lost 7 bases, with 11 bases spanning the gap.

The chain has TRBV5-4 and TRBJ1-2; D may be TRBD1 (5 bases). The CDR3 extends over 15 amino acids. In germline, CDR1 is SGHNT, CDR2 YYREEE (reference sequence). V gave up 0 bases and J gave up 11 bases, with 20 bases separating them. The DNA for the CDR3 is TGTGCCAGCAGCTTGGGTGGGGCGGCAGGTGGAGGGTACACCTTC. As protein: CASSLGGAAGGGYTF.

This clone was found once. The V and J genes are TRBV7-3 and TRBJ2-5; D is possibly TRBD1 (5 bases). The CDR3 consists of 13 residues. Germline CDR1 reads SGHTA; CDR2 reads FQGTGA. The ends were cut back, 5 bases at V and 5 bases at J, with 12 bases in the middle. The CDR3 spells CASSPIKGETQYF. DNA for the CDR3: TGTGCCAGCAGCCCAATAAAGGGGGAGACCCAGTACTTC.

The chain links TRBV4-3 to TRBJ2-3; tentative D call: TRBD2 (6 bases). This CDR3 region has 17 residues. Germline V lookup: CDR1 LGHNA, CDR2 YSLEER. V gave up 0 bases and J gave up 6 bases, with 19 bases separating them. The CDR3 reads CASSQDSRLVVSDTQYF. The CDR3, as DNA: TGCGCCAGCAGCCAAGATTCGAGACTAGTCGTCTCCGATACGCAGTATTTT.

This clone was seen only a few times. The rearrangement links TRBV9 to TRBJ2-3, with D possibly being TRBD1 (5 bases). V lost 0 bases, J lost 2 bases, and 7 bases lay in between. From germline, CDR1 is SGDLS and CDR2 YYNGEE. The CDR3 extends over 14 amino acids. The CDR3: CASSVGQITDTQYF. The DNA for the CDR3 is TGTGCCAGCAGCGTAGGACAGATCACAGATACGCAGTATTTT.

The J gene is TRBJ1-4, the V gene TRBV2; tentatively, D is TRBD1 (6 bases). Germline CDR1 SNHLY, CDR2 FYNNEI. Trimming took 5 bases from V and 4 from J, leaving 17 bases between them. The CDR3 consists of 16 residues. CDR3 nucleotides: TGTGCCAGCAGTAGCCGGGGGGCGCCTGGTAATGAAAAACTGTTTTTT. Amino acids: CASSSRGAPGNEKLFF. Supplemented by reference TRBV2 and TRBJ1-4, the full variable domain reads EPEVTQTPSHQVTQMGQEVILRCVPISNHLYFYWYRQILGQKVEFLVSFYNNEISEKSEIFDDQFSVERPDGSNFTLKIRSTKLEDSAMYFCASSSRGAPGNEKLFFGSGTQLSVL.

V gene TRBV6-5 combines with J gene TRBJ1-6; D may be TRBD1 (6 bases). V lost 2 bases and J 7 bases, leaving 12 bases between the germline ends. This CDR3 comprises 15 residues. Germline values: CDR1 MNHEY, CDR2 SVGAGI. DNA for the CDR3: TGTGCCAGCAGTTACGTCAGGGGAGGCAATTCACCCCTCCACTTT. Translation gives CASSYVRGGNSPLHF.

V gene TRBV19 combines with J gene TRBJ2-2, with 8 bases matching TRBD1. The CDR3 is made up of 14 amino acids. Germline CDR1 is LNHDA and CDR2 is SQIVND (reference sequence). J gave up 6 bases and V 3 bases, and 3 bases lay outside the gene matches. CDR3 sequence: CASSIDRGSGELFF. The CDR3 DNA follows: TGTGCCAGTAGTATTGACAGGGGATCCGGGGAGCTGTTTTTT.

This chain connects TRBV5-6 to TRBJ2-2; no firm D call. V was cut by 7 bases and J by 1 base, with 11 bases left in between. Germline V gene sequence: CDR1 SGHDT, CDR2 YYEEEE. The CDR3 has 14 residues. CDR3 protein: CASGKFRNTGELFF. Here the CDR3 DNA reads TGTGCCAGCGGCAAATTCCGGAACACCGGGGAGCTGTTTTTT.

The V and J genes are TRBV10-3 and TRBJ2-1; 7 bases align to TRBD2. CDR3 size: 14 residues. With V trimmed by 4 bases and J by 1 base, 1 base remained unmatched. CDR1 ENHRY and CDR2 SYGVKD come from the germline V gene. The DNA for the CDR3 is TGTGCCATCAGTGTCGGGGGGTCCTACAATGAGCAGTTCTTC. Encoded protein: CAISVGGSYNEQFF.

Sample share makes this clone medium-sized (0.01 to 0.1%). V gene TRBV6-5 combines with J gene TRBJ2-1; 7 nucleotides match TRBD1. CDR3 length: 15 residues. Trimming at V came to 6 bases and at J to 2 bases, leaving 7 bases not matched to a gene. Germline values: CDR1 MNHEY, CDR2 SVGAGI. CDR3 nucleotides: TGTGCCAGCAGACGAGACAGGGACACCTACAATGAGCAGTTCTTC. As protein: CASRRDRDTYNEQFF.

The chain has TRBV14 and TRBJ2-2; 8 nucleotides match TRBD1. The CDR3 loop spans 17 amino acids. Germline CDR1 reads SGHDN; CDR2 reads FVKESK. J gave up 1 base and V 1 base, and 5 bases lay outside the gene matches. The CDR3 is CASSQGSGTGNTGELFF. CDR3 nucleotide sequence: TGTGCCAGCAGCCAAGGGTCCGGGACAGGGAACACCGGGGAGCTGTTTTTT.

The chain links TRBV19 to TRBJ2-1; 10 bases map to TRBD2. Losses at the gene ends were 1 base for V and 4 bases for J; bases not matched to a gene: 1. This CDR3 has 15 amino acids. Per the germline V gene, CDR1 is LNHDA and CDR2 is SQIVND (reference sequence). The CDR3 sequence: CASSIVGLAYNEQFF. CDR3 nucleotides: TGTGCCAGTAGTATAGTGGGACTAGCGTACAATGAGCAGTTCTTC. Variable domain in full (rest from reference TRBV19 and TRBJ2-1): DGGITQSPKYLFRKEGQNVTLSCEQNLNHDAMYWYRQDPGQGLRLIYYSQIVNDFQKGDIAEGYSVSREKKESFPLTVTSAQKNPTAFYLCASSIVGLAYNEQFFGPGTRLTVL.